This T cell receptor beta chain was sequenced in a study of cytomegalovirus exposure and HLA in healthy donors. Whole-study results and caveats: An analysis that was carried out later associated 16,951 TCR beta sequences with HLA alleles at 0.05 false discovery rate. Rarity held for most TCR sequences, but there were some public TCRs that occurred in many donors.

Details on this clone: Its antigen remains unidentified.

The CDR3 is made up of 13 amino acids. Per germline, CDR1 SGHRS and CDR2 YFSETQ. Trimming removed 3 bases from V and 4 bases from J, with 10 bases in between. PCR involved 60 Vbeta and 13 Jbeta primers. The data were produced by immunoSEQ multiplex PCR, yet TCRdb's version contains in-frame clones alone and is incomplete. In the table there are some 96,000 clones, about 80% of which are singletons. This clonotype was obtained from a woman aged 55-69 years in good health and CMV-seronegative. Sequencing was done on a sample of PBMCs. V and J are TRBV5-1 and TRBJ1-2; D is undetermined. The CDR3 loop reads CASSSTAAYGYTF. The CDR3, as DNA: TGCGCCAGCAGCTCCACAGCGGCCTATGGCTACACCTTC.